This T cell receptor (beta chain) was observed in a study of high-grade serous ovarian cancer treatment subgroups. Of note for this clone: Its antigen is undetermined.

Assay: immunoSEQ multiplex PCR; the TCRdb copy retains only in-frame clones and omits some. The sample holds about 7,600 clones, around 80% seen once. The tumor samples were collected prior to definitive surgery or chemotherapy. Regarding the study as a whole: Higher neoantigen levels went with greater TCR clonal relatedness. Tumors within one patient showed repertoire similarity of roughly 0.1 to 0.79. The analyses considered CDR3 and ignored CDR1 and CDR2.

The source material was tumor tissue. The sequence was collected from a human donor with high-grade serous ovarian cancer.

The CDR3 loop reads CASSLWFSGGYEQYF. CDR3 nucleotide sequence: TGTGCCAGCAGCTTGTGGTTTAGCGGGGGATACGAGCAGTACTTC. This rearrangement joins TRBV5-5 to TRBJ2-7; 9 nucleotides align to TRBD2. The CDR3 loop spans 15 amino acids. Germline assignment: CDR1 SGHKS and CDR2 YYEKEE (reference sequence). Trimming took 1 base from V and 4 from J; bases not matched to a gene: 6.